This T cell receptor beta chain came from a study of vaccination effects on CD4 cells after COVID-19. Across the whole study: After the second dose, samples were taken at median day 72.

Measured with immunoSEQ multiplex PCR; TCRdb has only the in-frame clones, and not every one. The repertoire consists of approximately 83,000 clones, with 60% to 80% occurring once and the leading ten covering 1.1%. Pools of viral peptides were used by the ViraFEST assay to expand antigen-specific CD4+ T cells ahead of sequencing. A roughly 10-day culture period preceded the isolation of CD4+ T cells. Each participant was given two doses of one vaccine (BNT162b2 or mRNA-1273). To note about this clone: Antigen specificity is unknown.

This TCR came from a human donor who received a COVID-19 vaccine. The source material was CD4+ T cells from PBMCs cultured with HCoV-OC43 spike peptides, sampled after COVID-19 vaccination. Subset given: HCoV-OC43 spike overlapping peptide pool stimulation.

Here the CDR3 reads CASSQLPSYNEQFF. The DNA of the CDR3 is TGTGCCAGCAGCCAACTCCCCTCCTACAATGAGCAGTTCTTC. The chain recombines TRBV14 with TRBJ2-1; no reliable D call. V was pared by 2 bases and J by 0 bases, with 5 bases between. Germline V gene data show CDR1 as SGHDN and CDR2 as FVKESK. The CDR3 covers 14 residues.